This TCR beta chain was obtained from a study of neurological immune-mediated disorders. The unsorted libraries were prepared from 2 million PBMCs (stored at -80 C). At least ten counts were recorded for this clonotype. V shed 4 bases, J shed 4 bases, and the junction held 13 bases outside the gene matches. Germline CDR1 SGHRS, CDR2 YFSETQ. The CDR3 totals 16 residues. TCRdb passed the 5' RACE reads through MiXCR, listing each CDR3 protein once. The sample holds about 62,000 distinct CDR3 sequences, 3.5% to 4.5% seen once. Sequencing used PBMCs. This sequence originates from a woman aged 50 to 60 with multiple sclerosis. The rearrangement links TRBV5-1 to TRBJ2-7; 8 bases agree with TRBD2. The chain's CDR3 is CASSPIPGGPSYEQYF. The CDR3 DNA reads TGCGCCAGCAGCCCGATCCCGGGAGGGCCTAGTTACGAGCAGTACTTC.